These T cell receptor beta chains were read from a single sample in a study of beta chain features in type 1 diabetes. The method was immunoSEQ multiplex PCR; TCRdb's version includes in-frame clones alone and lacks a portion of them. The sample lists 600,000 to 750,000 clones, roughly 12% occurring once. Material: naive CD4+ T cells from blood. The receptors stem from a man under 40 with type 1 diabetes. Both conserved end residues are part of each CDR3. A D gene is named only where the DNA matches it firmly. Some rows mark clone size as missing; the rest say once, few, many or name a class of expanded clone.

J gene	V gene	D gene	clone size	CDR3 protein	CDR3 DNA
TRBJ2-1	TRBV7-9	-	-	CASSLDGGPYNEQFF	TGTGCCAGCAGCTTAGACGGGGGGCCCTACAATGAGCAGTTCTTC
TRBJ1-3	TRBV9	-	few	CASTATGSSSGNTIYF	TGTGCCAGCACCGCTACAGGGTCCAGCTCTGGAAACACCATATATTTT
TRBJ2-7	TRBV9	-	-	CASSVGGQSSYEQYF	TGTGCCAGCAGCGTAGGGGGACAAAGCTCCTACGAGCAGTACTTC
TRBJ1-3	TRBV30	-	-	CAWSVQSGNTIYF	TGTGCCTGGAGTGTACAATCTGGAAACACCATATATTTT
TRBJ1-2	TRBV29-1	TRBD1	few	CSVVVVGRGRVADGYTF	TGCAGCGTTGTAGTGGTGGGCAGGGGGCGAGTGGCAGATGGCTACACCTTC
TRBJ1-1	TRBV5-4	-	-	CASSSPGIAEAFF	TGTGCCAGCAGCTCTCCGGGAATAGCTGAAGCTTTCTTT
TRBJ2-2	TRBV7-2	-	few	CASSSRGIGELFF	TGTGCCAGCAGCTCCCGAGGGATCGGGGAGCTGTTTTTT
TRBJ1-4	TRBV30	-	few	CAWSSQPNEKLFF	TGTGCCTGGAGTTCACAGCCAAATGAAAAACTGTTTTTT
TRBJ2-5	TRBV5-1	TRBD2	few	CASSRGLARETQYF	TGCGCCAGCAGCCGGGGACTAGCACGAGAGACCCAGTACTTC
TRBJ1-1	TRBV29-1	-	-	CSVGVQENTEAFF	TGCAGCGTTGGAGTACAGGAGAACACTGAAGCTTTCTTT
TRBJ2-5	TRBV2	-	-	CASREQGGLIVETQYF	TGTGCCAGCAGAGAACAGGGGGGGCTTATCGTAGAGACCCAGTACTTC
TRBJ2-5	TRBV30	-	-	CAWSYAGALRETQYF	TGTGCCTGGAGTTACGCGGGGGCGCTGAGAGAGACCCAGTACTTC
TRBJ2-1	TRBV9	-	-	CASSSRGRGDEQFF	TGTGCCAGCAGCTCCCGTGGGCGTGGCGATGAGCAGTTCTTC
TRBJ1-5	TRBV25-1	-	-	CASSKSGGNQPQHF	TGTGCCAGCAGTAAGAGTGGGGGCAATCAGCCCCAGCATTTT
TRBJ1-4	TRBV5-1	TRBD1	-	CASSSRTGGNEKLFF	TGCGCCAGCAGCTCTCGGACAGGGGGGAACGAAAAACTGTTTTTT
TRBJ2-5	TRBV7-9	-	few	CASSSRETQYF	TGTGCCAGCAGCTCGAGAGAGACCCAGTACTTC
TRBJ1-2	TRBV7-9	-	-	CASSLGEAFGNGYTF	TGTGCCAGCAGCTTAGGAGAGGCGTTCGGGAATGGCTACACCTTC
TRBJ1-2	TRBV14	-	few	CASSQGRIPYGYTF	TGTGCCAGCAGCCAGGGTCGGATCCCCTATGGCTACACCTTC
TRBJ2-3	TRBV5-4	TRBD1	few	CASSSLTGSMGTDTQYF	TGTGCCAGCAGCTCACTGACAGGGTCTATGGGCACAGATACGCAGTATTTT
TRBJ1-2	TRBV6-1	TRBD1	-	CASELGQGIGGYTF	TGTGCCAGCGAGCTGGGACAGGGTATCGGTGGCTACACCTTC
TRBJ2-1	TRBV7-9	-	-	CASSLPQGRNEQFF	TGTGCCAGCAGCTTACCACAGGGTCGGAATGAGCAGTTCTTC
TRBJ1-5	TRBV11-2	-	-	CASSLSGGAIGQPQHF	TGTGCCAGCAGCCTCTCCGGGGGGGCGATCGGTCAGCCCCAGCATTTT
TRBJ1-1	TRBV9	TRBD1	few	CASSVTGGAGTEAFF	TGTGCCAGCAGCGTGACAGGGGGCGCTGGGACTGAAGCTTTCTTT
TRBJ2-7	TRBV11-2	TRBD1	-	CASSFSPRTGGEDEQYF	TGTGCCAGCAGCTTTTCCCCCCGGACAGGGGGGGAAGACGAGCAGTACTTC
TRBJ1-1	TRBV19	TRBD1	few	CASSFPSGGTRNTEAFF	TGTGCCAGTAGCTTCCCTTCAGGGGGTACGCGAAACACTGAAGCTTTCTTT
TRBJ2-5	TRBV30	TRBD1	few	CAWEQGAGKTQYF	TGTGCCTGGGAACAGGGGGCAGGAAAGACCCAGTACTTC
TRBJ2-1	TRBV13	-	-	CASSLDSLRPYNEQFF	TGTGCCAGCAGCTTAGACAGTCTCAGACCCTACAATGAGCAGTTCTTC
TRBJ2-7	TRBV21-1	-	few	CASSKVGPGGKDEQYF	TGTGCCAGCAGCAAAGTTGGCCCAGGGGGTAAGGACGAGCAGTACTTC
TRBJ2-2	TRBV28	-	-	CASSQANTGELFF	TGTGCCAGCAGCCAGGCGAACACCGGGGAGCTGTTTTTT
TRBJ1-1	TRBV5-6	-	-	CASSLPGTNTEAFF	TGTGCCAGCAGCTTGCCAGGGACGAACACTGAAGCTTTCTTT
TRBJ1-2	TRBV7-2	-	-	CASSPNYGEGYTF	TGTGCCAGCAGCCCTAATTACGGGGAAGGCTACACCTTC
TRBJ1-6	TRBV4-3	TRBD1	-	CASSQDLIDRANSPLHF	TGCGCCAGCAGCCAAGATCTTATAGACAGGGCAAATTCACCCCTCCACTTT
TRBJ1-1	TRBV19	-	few	CASSFRDTDTEAFF	TGTGCCAGTAGTTTCCGGGACACAGACACTGAAGCTTTCTTT
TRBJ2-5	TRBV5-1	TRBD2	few	CASSSGGAGSGGRAETQYF	TGCGCCAGCAGCTCCGGAGGGGCTGGCAGCGGGGGCCGAGCAGAGACCCAGTACTTC
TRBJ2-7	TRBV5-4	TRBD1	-	CASSGRGQGNSEQYF	TGTGCCAGCAGCGGGAGGGGACAGGGGAATTCCGAGCAGTACTTC
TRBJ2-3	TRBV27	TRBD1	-	CASSKGGTGGRDTQYF	TGTGCCAGCAGTAAAGGGGGGACAGGGGGTCGAGATACGCAGTATTTT
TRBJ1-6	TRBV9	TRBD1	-	CASSAWDRDSPLHF	TGTGCCAGCAGCGCCTGGGACAGGGATTCACCCCTCCACTTT
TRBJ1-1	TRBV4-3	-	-	CASSQEFHSMNTEAFF	TGCGCCAGCAGCCAAGAATTTCACAGTATGAACACTGAAGCTTTCTTT